These T cell receptor beta chains were read from a single sample in a study of T cells in Graves' hyperthyroidism and ophthalmopathy. One entry per CDR3 protein, called by TCRdb with MiXCR from the multiplex PCR reads. Of around 530,000 distinct CDR3 sequences in the sample, approximately 17% were seen once. Material for sequencing was blood. The receptor set was obtained from a woman aged 18-29 years with Graves' ophthalmopathy. Each CDR3 is given with its conserved first and last residue. A D gene is named only where the DNA matches it firmly. Expanded clones get a size class; other rows say once, few or many, or leave the size out.

v_call: TRBV7-9; j_call: TRBJ1-5; clone_size: -; d_call: -; cdr3_aa: CASSLEQDGQPQHF; cdr3_nt: TGTGCCAGCAGCTTAGAGCAGGACGGACAGCCCCAGCATTTT
v_call: TRBV12-3/TRBV12-4; j_call: TRBJ1-1; clone_size: many; d_call: -; cdr3_aa: CASSFAGAGTEAFF; cdr3_nt: TGTGCCAGCAGTTTCGCGGGGGCGGGCACTGAAGCTTTCTTT
v_call: TRBV29-1; j_call: TRBJ2-1; clone_size: -; d_call: -; cdr3_aa: CSVEDGRNSYNEQFF; cdr3_nt: TGCAGCGTTGAAGATGGACGCAACTCCTACAATGAGCAGTTCTTC
v_call: TRBV11-1; j_call: TRBJ2-5; clone_size: few; d_call: -; cdr3_aa: CASSKKQAPGTQYF; cdr3_nt: TGTGCCAGCAGCAAAAAACAGGCGCCGGGGACCCAGTACTTC
v_call: TRBV6-2/TRBV6-3; j_call: TRBJ1-3; clone_size: -; d_call: -; cdr3_aa: CASKQGDSGNTIYF; cdr3_nt: TGTGCCAGCAAGCAGGGCGATTCTGGAAACACCATATATTTT
v_call: TRBV15; j_call: TRBJ1-6; clone_size: once; d_call: -; cdr3_aa: CATSRDLGKGSPLHF; cdr3_nt: TGTGCCACCAGCAGAGATCTAGGGAAAGGATCACCCCTCCACTTT
v_call: TRBV7-3; j_call: TRBJ2-3; clone_size: few; d_call: -; cdr3_aa: CASSVYLDDTQYF; cdr3_nt: TGTGCCAGCAGCGTTTACTTGGATGATACGCAGTATTTT
v_call: TRBV3-1; j_call: TRBJ2-1; clone_size: -; d_call: TRBD2; cdr3_aa: CASGQVGGRAYNEQFF; cdr3_nt: TGTGCCAGCGGCCAAGTCGGCGGGAGGGCCTACAATGAGCAGTTCTTC
v_call: TRBV7-3; j_call: TRBJ2-5; clone_size: once; d_call: -; cdr3_aa: CASSLGGRGWETQYF; cdr3_nt: TGTGCCAGCAGCTTAGGAGGCAGGGGTTGGGAGACCCAGTACTTC
v_call: TRBV29-1; j_call: TRBJ1-6; clone_size: few; d_call: -; cdr3_aa: CSVGGGRNSPLHF; cdr3_nt: TGCAGCGTTGGCGGGGGTCGGAATTCACCCCTCCACTTT
v_call: TRBV30; j_call: TRBJ1-2; clone_size: many; d_call: -; cdr3_aa: CAWSKPGRNYGYTF; cdr3_nt: TGTGCCTGGAGCAAACCGGGACGGAATTATGGCTACACCTTC
v_call: TRBV6-6; j_call: TRBJ1-1; clone_size: few; d_call: -; cdr3_aa: CASSYSEAFF; cdr3_nt: TGTGCCAGCAGTTACAGTGAAGCTTTCTTT
v_call: TRBV15; j_call: TRBJ2-2; clone_size: few; d_call: -; cdr3_aa: CATSRPTGRTGELFF; cdr3_nt: TGTGCCACCAGCCGACCGACAGGTCGAACCGGGGAGCTGTTTTTT
v_call: TRBV4-3; j_call: TRBJ2-2; clone_size: -; d_call: -; cdr3_aa: CASSQDWPGAGELFF; cdr3_nt: TGCGCCAGCAGCCAAGATTGGCCGGGCGCCGGGGAGCTGTTTTTT
v_call: TRBV20-1; j_call: TRBJ1-1; clone_size: many; d_call: -; cdr3_aa: CSAREPMGGTEAFF; cdr3_nt: TGCAGTGCTAGAGAACCGATGGGGGGGACTGAAGCTTTCTTT
v_call: TRBV12-3/TRBV12-4; j_call: TRBJ2-7; clone_size: many; d_call: TRBD1; cdr3_aa: CASSRTGTGGHEQYF; cdr3_nt: TGTGCCAGCAGCCGGACCGGGACAGGGGGCCACGAGCAGTACTTC
v_call: TRBV5-1; j_call: TRBJ1-1; clone_size: few; d_call: -; cdr3_aa: CASSLSSQVNTEAFF; cdr3_nt: TGCGCCAGCAGCTTGTCCTCACAGGTGAACACTGAAGCTTTCTTT
v_call: TRBV9; j_call: TRBJ2-3; clone_size: -; d_call: -; cdr3_aa: CASSLDTRSTDTQYF; cdr3_nt: TGTGCCAGCAGCTTGGACACACGGAGCACAGATACGCAGTATTTT
v_call: TRBV11-2; j_call: TRBJ2-1; clone_size: many; d_call: -; cdr3_aa: CASSFDTGLENNEQFF; cdr3_nt: TGTGCCAGCAGCTTTGACACAGGGCTTGAAAACAATGAGCAGTTCTTC
v_call: TRBV19; j_call: TRBJ2-7; clone_size: few; d_call: -; cdr3_aa: CASSTVGHTYEQYF; cdr3_nt: TGTGCCAGTAGTACTGTGGGACATACCTACGAGCAGTACTTC
v_call: TRBV6-1; j_call: TRBJ2-7; clone_size: -; d_call: -; cdr3_aa: CASSKGPAGEQYF; cdr3_nt: TGTGCCAGCAGTAAAGGTCCCGCTGGGGAGCAGTACTTC
v_call: TRBV24-1; j_call: TRBJ2-2; clone_size: few; d_call: -; cdr3_aa: CATSDRRDTGELFF; cdr3_nt: TGTGCCACCAGTGACAGACGGGACACCGGGGAGCTGTTTTTT
v_call: TRBV5-1; j_call: TRBJ2-1; clone_size: few; d_call: -; cdr3_aa: CASSLEAGRNEQFF; cdr3_nt: TGCGCCAGCAGCTTGGAAGCCGGGCGAAATGAGCAGTTCTTC
v_call: TRBV24-1; j_call: TRBJ2-7; clone_size: -; d_call: -; cdr3_aa: CATSTGDIYEQYF; cdr3_nt: TGTGCCACCAGTACAGGTGACATCTACGAGCAGTACTTC
v_call: TRBV6-6; j_call: TRBJ1-6; clone_size: many; d_call: -; cdr3_aa: CASSYRNSPLHF; cdr3_nt: TGTGCCAGCAGTTACCGTAATTCACCCCTCCACTTT
v_call: TRBV5-5; j_call: TRBJ2-1; clone_size: few; d_call: TRBD1; cdr3_aa: CASSLGGQGGLNEQFF; cdr3_nt: TGTGCCAGCAGCTTGGGAGGACAGGGGGGATTGAATGAGCAGTTCTTC
v_call: TRBV4-1; j_call: TRBJ2-3; clone_size: many; d_call: -; cdr3_aa: CASSQDGGGDTDTQYF; cdr3_nt: TGCGCCAGCAGCCAAGATGGTGGGGGCGACACAGATACGCAGTATTTT
v_call: TRBV6-1; j_call: TRBJ2-7; clone_size: many; d_call: TRBD2; cdr3_aa: CASRPAGADYEQYF; cdr3_nt: TGTGCCAGCAGACCAGCGGGAGCGGACTACGAGCAGTACTTC
v_call: TRBV3-1; j_call: TRBJ2-7; clone_size: many; d_call: -; cdr3_aa: CASSRQSSYEQYF; cdr3_nt: TGTGCCAGCAGCCGACAGAGCTCCTACGAGCAGTACTTC
v_call: TRBV12-3/TRBV12-4; j_call: TRBJ2-5; clone_size: many; d_call: TRBD2; cdr3_aa: CASRLAPETQYF; cdr3_nt: TGTGCCAGTCGACTAGCGCCGGAGACCCAGTACTTC
v_call: TRBV28; j_call: TRBJ2-5; clone_size: many; d_call: -; cdr3_aa: CASICVWGPAAFQETQYF; cdr3_nt: TGTGCCAGCATATGTGTATGGGGCCCCGCTGCCTTTCAAGAGACCCAGTACTTC
v_call: TRBV5-6; j_call: TRBJ2-5; clone_size: -; d_call: TRBD2; cdr3_aa: CASSPLGLAGSLQETQYF; cdr3_nt: TGTGCCAGCAGCCCGCTAGGACTAGCGGGGAGCCTCCAAGAGACCCAGTACTTC
v_call: TRBV4-1; j_call: TRBJ1-4; clone_size: -; d_call: TRBD1; cdr3_aa: CASSQDFSDRVEKLFF; cdr3_nt: TGCGCCAGCAGCCAAGATTTCTCGGACAGGGTTGAAAAACTGTTTTTT
v_call: TRBV30; j_call: TRBJ1-1; clone_size: many; d_call: -; cdr3_aa: CAWSPGPNTEAFF; cdr3_nt: TGTGCCTGGAGTCCAGGACCAAACACTGAAGCTTTCTTT
v_call: TRBV28; j_call: TRBJ1-5; clone_size: -; d_call: -; cdr3_aa: CASLGVESSNQPQHF; cdr3_nt: TGTGCCAGTTTGGGGGTGGAGTCGAGCAATCAGCCCCAGCATTTT
v_call: TRBV19; j_call: TRBJ1-1; clone_size: few; d_call: -; cdr3_aa: CASKRQEHTEAFF; cdr3_nt: TGTGCCAGTAAGAGACAGGAGCACACTGAAGCTTTCTTT
v_call: TRBV6-8; j_call: TRBJ1-2; clone_size: few; d_call: TRBD1; cdr3_aa: CASNRGGCGYTF; cdr3_nt: TGTGCCAGTAACAGGGGGGGCTGTGGCTACACCTTC
v_call: TRBV5-1; j_call: TRBJ2-3; clone_size: -; d_call: -; cdr3_aa: CASSRGGRADTQYF; cdr3_nt: TGCGCCAGCAGCCGAGGTGGCAGAGCAGATACGCAGTATTTT
v_call: TRBV5-6; j_call: TRBJ1-1; clone_size: many; d_call: -; cdr3_aa: CASSPGRGYTEAFF; cdr3_nt: TGTGCCAGCAGCCCAGGACGGGGGTACACTGAAGCTTTCTTT
v_call: TRBV6-2/TRBV6-3; j_call: TRBJ1-5; clone_size: many; d_call: -; cdr3_aa: CASSYSFSRDQPQHF; cdr3_nt: TGTGCCAGCAGTTACTCGTTTTCGCGGGACCAGCCCCAGCATTTT
v_call: TRBV25-1; j_call: TRBJ2-7; clone_size: many; d_call: -; cdr3_aa: CASSGGGQISYEQYF; cdr3_nt: TGTGCCAGCAGTGGGGGGGGACAAATCTCCTACGAGCAGTACTTC
v_call: TRBV7-9; j_call: TRBJ1-5; clone_size: -; d_call: -; cdr3_aa: CASQKMGNQPQHF; cdr3_nt: TGTGCCAGCCAGAAGATGGGCAATCAGCCCCAGCATTTT
v_call: TRBV30; j_call: TRBJ2-2; clone_size: many; d_call: -; cdr3_aa: CAWTGYGTGELFF; cdr3_nt: TGTGCCTGGACAGGGTATGGCACCGGGGAGCTGTTTTTT